This TCR beta chain is from a study of response to subunit inactivated influenza vaccine. Study conclusions and caveats: Few additional T cells are recruited per seasonal influenza vaccination, authors suggested.

V shed 4 bases, J shed 1 base, and the junction held 3 bases outside the gene matches. Germline CDR1 reads DFQATT; CDR2 reads SNEGSKA (reference sequence). The CDR3 sequence is 14 residues long. Remarks on this clonotype: The antigen is not known.

MiXCR, applied by TCRdb to the RT-PCR reads, yields one record per CDR3 protein. The sample includes about 520,000 distinct CDR3 sequences, 25% of them seen just once. The chain has TRBV20-1 and TRBJ2-5; 10 bases agree with TRBD2. Sequencing was performed on CD4+ T cells sorted from PBMCs, taken around 5 days after vaccination. The sequence derives from a man aged 50 to 59 who received an inactivated influenza vaccine. This CDR3 is CSAIAGGLQETQYF. DNA for the CDR3: TGCAGTGCTATAGCGGGGGGCCTCCAAGAGACCCAGTACTTC.